This T cell receptor beta chain was documented in a study of OX40 agonist ivuxolimab in advanced cancers. Study-wide context: Participants averaged roughly 57 years of age (range about 23 to 80) and were over 75% male. Overall study findings and caveats: Antigen specificity was not determined for the expanded peripheral T cells.

Researchers took blood at baseline, on cycle 4 day 1, and on cycle 7 day 1. Germline loops: CDR1 SGHAT, CDR2 FQNNGV. Trimming pared 5 bases from V and 3 bases from J, leaving 10 bases between. This CDR3 spans 13 amino acids. Sequencing was performed with immunoSEQ multiplex PCR; in TCRdb, only in-frame clones are kept and a portion is missing. Of 15,000 to 20,000 clones detected, about two thirds appear once; the ten largest clones hold about a sixth. This clone has a handful of counts. Its specificity is unknown. The chain uses TRBV11-2 and TRBJ1-2; tentative D call: TRBD1 (5 bases). Sequences were derived from CD4+ or CD8+ T cells sorted from blood, sampled in a trial of the OX40 agonist ivuxolimab. This TCR was sampled from an adult with an advanced solid tumor such as melanoma, head and neck, liver or kidney cancer. Here the CDR3 reads CASSLGADYGYTF. The CDR3 DNA is TGTGCCAGCAGCCTCGGGGCTGACTATGGCTACACCTTC. Full variable domain (remainder filled in from reference TRBV11-2 and TRBJ1-2): EAGVAQSPRYKIIEKRQSVAFWCNPISGHATLYWYQQILGQGPKLLIQFQNNGVVDDSQLPKDRFSAERLKGVDSTLKIQPAKLEDSAVYLCASSLGADYGYTFGSGTRLTVV.